The subject of this entry is one TCR beta chain. The antigen is not known. The data were obtained in a study of Tregs in tolerant kidney transplant recipients. Findings of the study overall: Few patients were studied, so findings need validation in larger groups.

This CDR3 is 15 amino acids long. Germline V gene sequence: CDR1 SQVTM, CDR2 ANQGSEA. The J segment lost 0 bases and the V segment lost 6 bases, leaving 9 bases of the junction unmatched. Mixed chimerism was transient after nonmyeloablative marrow transplants from related graft donors. Unstimulated regulatory T cells (CD4+CD25+CD127-), CD4+CD25- non-regulatory cells, CD4 and CD8 cells were FACS-sorted from thawed PBMCs. Assay: immunoSEQ multiplex PCR; the TCRdb copy retains only in-frame clones and omits some. The sample includes tens of thousands of clones, 75% to 95% of them seen just once. V gene TRBV29-1 combines with J gene TRBJ2-7, with 9 nucleotides matching TRBD2. This material consisted of CD4+ T cells from blood (PBMCs), taken 24 months after the transplant. The clonotype comes from a human patient who received a combined kidney and bone marrow transplant. Some T cells may be provided by the graft donor. The CDR3 protein is CSVAGGRGNSYEQYF. As DNA, the CDR3 is TGCAGCGTCGCGGGAGGGCGGGGAAACTCCTACGAGCAGTACTTC.